These 13 T cell receptor beta chains share one sample of origin, sequenced in a study of human T cells and chemical hapten exposure. MiXCR was run by TCRdb on the RACE reads, yielding one entry per CDR3 protein. The sample has approximately 34,000 distinct CDR3 sequences; more than 6% are singletons. Time point defined: patch test 1, 2 weeks after DPC sensitization. Noted treatment: therapeutic diphenylcyclopropenone sensitization with weekly scalp DPC. Total RNA extraction was carried out from unfractionated whole blood. The specimen comprised whole blood, sampled in connection with sensitization to the hapten diphenylcyclopropenone (DPC). The receptors here all came from a woman between 25 and 40 years old with alopecia areata. Some clones in this sample may be carry-over from other donors' samples.

The genes are TRBV28 and TRBJ2-4; D gene uncertain. The germline V gene encodes CDR1 MDHEN and CDR2 SYDVKM. Trimming took off 5 bases at V and 0 bases at J, with 8 bases between the two ends. The CDR3 spans 14 residues. The CDR3 spells CASSPGQAKNIQYF. The CDR3 DNA follows: TGTGCCAGCAGTCCCGGCCAAGCCAAAAACATTCAGTACTTC.

This clonotype was counted at least ten times. V and J are TRBV6-5 and TRBJ1-5; possible D gene TRBD1, 5 bases. The CDR3 spans 15 residues. Trimming took 0 bases from V and 3 from J, leaving 9 bases between them. Germline loops: CDR1 MNHEY, CDR2 SVGAGI. CDR3 coding DNA: TGTGCCAGCAGTTACTCGAGGGGCGACAATCAGCCCCAGCATTTT. It encodes CASSYSRGDNQPQHF.

The chain uses TRBV7-8 and TRBJ2-6, with a possible D match to TRBD2 (5 bases). Germline values: CDR1 SGHVS, CDR2 FQNEAQ. The CDR3 runs 20 residues. V gave up 5 bases and J gave up 0 bases, with 23 bases separating them. CDR3 protein: CASSPEISRRASSGANVLTF. The CDR3 DNA reads TGTGCCAGCAGCCCCGAGATTAGCAGGCGGGCCTCCTCTGGGGCCAACGTCCTGACTTTC.

The sample holds many counts of this clonotype. CDR3: CATSDPKVNGNQPQHF. For the CDR3, the DNA is TGTGCCACCAGTGATCCAAAGGTGAATGGCAATCAGCCCCAGCATTTT. This chain connects TRBV24-1 to TRBJ1-5, with no clear D. The germline V and J ends were trimmed by 3 bases and 2 bases, with 13 bases remaining between them. The germline V gene encodes CDR1 KGHDR and CDR2 SFDVKD. CDR3 size: 16 residues.

The V call is TRBV3-1, the J call TRBJ2-7; D is unclear. Germline values: CDR1 LGHDT, CDR2 YNNKEL (reference sequence). The length of the CDR3 is 13 residues. V was clipped by 3 bases and J by 4 bases, with 10 bases between them. CDR3 DNA: TGTGCCAGCAGCCATCGGCAGTCGTACGAGCAGTACTTC. Its protein is CASSHRQSYEQYF.

This clonotype turned up a few times. V and J are TRBV4-1 and TRBJ1-5; TRBD1 matches 9 bases. Germline trimming cut 3 bases from V and 4 bases from J; bases unmatched to any gene: 4. The CDR3 covers 15 residues. Per germline, CDR1 MGHRA and CDR2 YSYEKL. CDR3 sequence (DNA): TGCGCCAGCAGCCAGGGACAGGGCGGAAATCAGCCCCAGCATTTT. Residues: CASSQGQGGNQPQHF.

Many counts were recorded for this clonotype. This sequence joins TRBV7-2 and TRBJ2-5, with TRBD2 matching over 10 bases. There are 16 residues in the CDR3. The ends lost 1 base at V and 5 bases at J; junction bases unmatched: 7. From germline, CDR1 is SGHTA and CDR2 FQGNSA. The CDR3 loop is CASSLVAGGGGETQYF. For the CDR3, the DNA is TGTGCCAGCAGCTTAGTAGCGGGGGGAGGAGGGGAGACCCAGTACTTC.

This clonotype was found many times. The V gene is TRBV7-8, the J gene TRBJ2-2; 9 bases fit TRBD1. Per germline, CDR1 SGHVS and CDR2 FQNEAQ. Losses at the gene ends were 0 bases for V and 6 bases for J; bases not matched to a gene: 11. This CDR3 spans 18 amino acids. The CDR3 coding sequence is TGTGCCAGCAGCTTAGCTGTGACACCAACAGGGGGCTCCGGGGAGCTGTTTTTT. Translating it yields CASSLAVTPTGGSGELFF.

This clonotype was seen many times. This chain connects TRBV12-3 or TRBV12-4 to TRBJ1-1; D ambiguous. V was shortened by 4 bases and J by 5 bases, with 8 bases between the two germline ends. The CDR3 covers 12 residues. Here the CDR3 reads CASSSGRTEAFF. The CDR3 DNA follows: TGTGCCAGCAGTTCAGGAAGGACTGAAGCTTTCTTT.

In this sample, this clonotype turned up many times. The chain joins TRBV12-3 or TRBV12-4 to TRBJ1-5; D unclear. With 6 bases removed from V and 11 bases from J, the gap between germline ends came to 14 bases. There are 12 residues in the CDR3. The CDR3 DNA reads as TGTGCCAGCAGCCAAGAGGCGGAGGCCCAGCATTTT. The encoded protein is CASSQEAEAQHF.

This clonotype was seen at least ten times. The V and J genes are TRBV10-3 and TRBJ2-3; 9 nucleotides line up with TRBD2. There are 15 residues in the CDR3. Germline V CDR1 and CDR2: ENHRY, SYGVKD. The trim removed 2 bases at V and 8 bases at J, leaving 8 bases unmatched. DNA of the CDR3: TGTGCCATCAGTGAGCCGCTCGGTAGCGGGGGTACGCAGTATTTT. It is translated as CAISEPLGSGGTQYF.

The gene calls are TRBV2 and TRBJ1-5, with D possibly being TRBD1 (5 bases). This CDR3 has 13 residues. V was trimmed by 8 bases and J by 6 bases, leaving 14 bases between them. Germline CDR1 reads SNHLY; CDR2 reads FYNNEI. Written as DNA, the CDR3 is TGTGCCAGCCAATCCGAGGGGCTTCAGCCCCAGCATTTT. This sequence encodes CASQSEGLQPQHF. Based on the CDR3 plus reference TRBV2 and TRBJ1-5, the full variable domain is EPEVTQTPSHQVTQMGQEVILRCVPISNHLYFYWYRQILGQKVEFLVSFYNNEISEKSEIFDDQFSVERPDGSNFTLKIRSTKLEDSAMYFCASQSEGLQPQHFGDGTRLSIL.

The table lists this clonotype with many counts. The chain couples TRBV9 to TRBJ2-2; D gene unclear. V dropped 3 bases and J dropped 1 base, with 10 bases sitting between them. Germline CDR1 SGDLS, CDR2 YYNGEE. The CDR3 is 15 residues long. The CDR3: CASSATMGNTGELFF. CDR3 sequence (DNA): TGTGCCAGCAGCGCTACAATGGGGAACACCGGGGAGCTGTTTTTT.